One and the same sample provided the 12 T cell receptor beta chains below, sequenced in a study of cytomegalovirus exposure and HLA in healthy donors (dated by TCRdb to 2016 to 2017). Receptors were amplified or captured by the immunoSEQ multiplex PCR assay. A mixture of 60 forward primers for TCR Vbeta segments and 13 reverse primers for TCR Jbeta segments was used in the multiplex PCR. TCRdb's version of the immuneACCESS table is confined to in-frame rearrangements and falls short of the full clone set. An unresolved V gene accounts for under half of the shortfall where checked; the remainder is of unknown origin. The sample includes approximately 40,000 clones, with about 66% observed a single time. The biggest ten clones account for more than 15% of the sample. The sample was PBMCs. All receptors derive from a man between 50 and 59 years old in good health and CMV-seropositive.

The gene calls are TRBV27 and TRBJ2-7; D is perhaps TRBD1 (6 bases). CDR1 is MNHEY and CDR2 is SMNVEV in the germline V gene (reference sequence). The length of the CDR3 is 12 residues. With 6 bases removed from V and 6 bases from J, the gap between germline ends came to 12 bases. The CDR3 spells CASSRGGFEQYF. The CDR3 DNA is TGTGCCAGCAGCAGAGGGGGTTTCGAGCAGTACTTC.

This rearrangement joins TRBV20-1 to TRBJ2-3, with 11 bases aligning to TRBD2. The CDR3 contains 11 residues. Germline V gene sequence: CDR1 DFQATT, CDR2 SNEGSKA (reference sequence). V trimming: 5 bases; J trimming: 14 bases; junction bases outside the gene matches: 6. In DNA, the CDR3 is TGCAGTGCTCTTAGCGGGGGGGCCAGGTATTTT. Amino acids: CSALSGGARYF.

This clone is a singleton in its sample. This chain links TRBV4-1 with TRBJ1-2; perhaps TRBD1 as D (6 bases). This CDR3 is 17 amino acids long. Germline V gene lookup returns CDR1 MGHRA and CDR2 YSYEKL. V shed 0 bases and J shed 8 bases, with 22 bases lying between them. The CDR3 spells CASSQEGGGRSMAGYTF. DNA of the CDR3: TGCGCCAGCAGCCAAGAGGGTGGGGGCCGGTCCATGGCGGGCTACACCTTC.

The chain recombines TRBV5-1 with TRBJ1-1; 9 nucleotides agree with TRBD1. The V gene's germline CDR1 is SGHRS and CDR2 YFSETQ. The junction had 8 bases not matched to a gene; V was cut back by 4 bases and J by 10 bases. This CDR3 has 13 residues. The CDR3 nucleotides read TGCGCCAGCAGCATGGGACAGGGAAGGTTAGCTTTCTTT. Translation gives CASSMGQGRLAFF.

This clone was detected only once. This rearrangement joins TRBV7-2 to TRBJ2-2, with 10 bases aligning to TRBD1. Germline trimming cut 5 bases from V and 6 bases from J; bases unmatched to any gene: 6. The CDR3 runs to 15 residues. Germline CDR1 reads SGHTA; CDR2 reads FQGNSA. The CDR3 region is CASSQRTGGAGELFF. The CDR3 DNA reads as TGTGCCAGCAGCCAACGGACAGGGGGGGCCGGGGAGCTGTTTTTT.

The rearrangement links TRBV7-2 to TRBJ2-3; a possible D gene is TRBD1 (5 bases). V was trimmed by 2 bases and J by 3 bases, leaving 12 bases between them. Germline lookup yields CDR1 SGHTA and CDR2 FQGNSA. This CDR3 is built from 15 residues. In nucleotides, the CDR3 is TGTGCCAGCAGCTTAAGGGGCAGGCTAACAGATACGCAGTATTTT. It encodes CASSLRGRLTDTQYF. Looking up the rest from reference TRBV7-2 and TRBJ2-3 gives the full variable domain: GAGVSQSPSNKVTEKGKDVELRCDPISGHTALYWYRQSLGQGLEFLIYFQGNSAPDKSGLPSDRFSAERTGGSVSTLTIQRTQQEDSAVYLCASSLRGRLTDTQYFGPGTRLTVL.

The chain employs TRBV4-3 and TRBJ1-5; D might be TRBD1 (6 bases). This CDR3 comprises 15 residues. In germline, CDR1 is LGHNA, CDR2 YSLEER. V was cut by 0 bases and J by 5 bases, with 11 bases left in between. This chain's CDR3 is CASSQDLQGYQPQHF. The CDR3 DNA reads TGCGCCAGCAGCCAAGATTTACAGGGATATCAGCCCCAGCATTTT.

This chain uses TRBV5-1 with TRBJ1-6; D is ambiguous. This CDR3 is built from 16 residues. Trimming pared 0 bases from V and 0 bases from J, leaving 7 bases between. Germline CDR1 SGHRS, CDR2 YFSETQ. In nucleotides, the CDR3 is TGCGCCAGCAGCTTGGGACACAGCTCCTATAATTCACCCCTCCACTTT. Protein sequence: CASSLGHSSYNSPLHF.

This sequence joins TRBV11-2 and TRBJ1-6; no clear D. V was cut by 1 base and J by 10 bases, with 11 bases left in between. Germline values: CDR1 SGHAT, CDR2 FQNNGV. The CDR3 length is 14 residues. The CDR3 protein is CASSLGGRESPLHF. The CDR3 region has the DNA TGTGCCAGCAGCTTAGGAGGACGGGAGTCACCCCTCCACTTT.

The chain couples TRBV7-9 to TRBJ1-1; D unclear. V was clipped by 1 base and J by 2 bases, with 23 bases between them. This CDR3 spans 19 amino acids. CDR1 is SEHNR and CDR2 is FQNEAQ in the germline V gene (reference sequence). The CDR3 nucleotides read TGTGCCAGCAGCTTAGAATTGTGGCCTGCCGGGGAAAAAAACACTGAAGCTTTCTTT. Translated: CASSLELWPAGEKNTEAFF.

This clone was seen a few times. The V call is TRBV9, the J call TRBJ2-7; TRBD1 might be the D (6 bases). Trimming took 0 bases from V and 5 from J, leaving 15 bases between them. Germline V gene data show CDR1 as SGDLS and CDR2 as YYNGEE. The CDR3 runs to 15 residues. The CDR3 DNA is TGTGCCAGCAGCGTAGGGGGCCAGGGGAACCACGAGCAGTACTTC. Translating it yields CASSVGGQGNHEQYF.

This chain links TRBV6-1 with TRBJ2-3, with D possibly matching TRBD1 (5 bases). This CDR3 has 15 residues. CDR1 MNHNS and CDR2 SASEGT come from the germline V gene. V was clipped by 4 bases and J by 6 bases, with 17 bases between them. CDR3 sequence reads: CASSARVVVADTQYF. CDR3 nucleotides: TGTGCCAGCAGTGCCAGGGTCGTCGTGGCGGATACGCAGTATTTT.